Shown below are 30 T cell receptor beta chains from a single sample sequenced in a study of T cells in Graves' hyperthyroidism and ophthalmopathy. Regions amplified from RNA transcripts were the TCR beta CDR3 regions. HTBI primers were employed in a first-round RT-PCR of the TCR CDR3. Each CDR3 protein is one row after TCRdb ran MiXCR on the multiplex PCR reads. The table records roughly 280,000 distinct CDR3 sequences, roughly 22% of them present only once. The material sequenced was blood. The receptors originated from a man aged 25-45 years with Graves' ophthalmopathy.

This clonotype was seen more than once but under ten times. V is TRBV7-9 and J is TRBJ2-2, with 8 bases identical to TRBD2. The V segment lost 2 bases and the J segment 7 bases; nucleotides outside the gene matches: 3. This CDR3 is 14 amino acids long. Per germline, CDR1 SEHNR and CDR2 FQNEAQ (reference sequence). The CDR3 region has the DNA TGTGCCAGCAGCTTAACAGCGGGAGTCGGGGAGCTGTTTTTT. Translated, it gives CASSLTAGVGELFF.

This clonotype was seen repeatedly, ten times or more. CDR3 amino acids: CAISEPAGGRGEQYF. CDR3 nucleotide sequence: TGTGCCATCAGTGAACCAGCGGGAGGACGAGGCGAGCAGTACTTC. The chain couples TRBV10-3 to TRBJ2-7; 9 bases are a match to TRBD2. Germline assignment: CDR1 ENHRY and CDR2 SYGVKD. The V segment lost 3 bases and the J segment 6 bases; nucleotides outside the gene matches: 9. This CDR3 has 15 amino acids.

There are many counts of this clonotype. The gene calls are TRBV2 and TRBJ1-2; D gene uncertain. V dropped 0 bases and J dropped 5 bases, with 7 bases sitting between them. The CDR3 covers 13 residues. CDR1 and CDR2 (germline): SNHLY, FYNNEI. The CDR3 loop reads CASSEARPYGYTF. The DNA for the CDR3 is TGTGCCAGCAGTGAAGCTAGGCCTTATGGCTACACCTTC.

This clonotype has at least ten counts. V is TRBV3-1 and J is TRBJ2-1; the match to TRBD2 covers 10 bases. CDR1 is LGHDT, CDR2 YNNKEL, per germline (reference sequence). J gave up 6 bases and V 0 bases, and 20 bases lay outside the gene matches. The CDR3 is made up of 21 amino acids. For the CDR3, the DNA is TGTGCCAGCAGCCAAGACCCTGGGAGAGTAAGCGGGAGGGCCATCCTCAATGAGCAGTTCTTC. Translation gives CASSQDPGRVSGRAILNEQFF.

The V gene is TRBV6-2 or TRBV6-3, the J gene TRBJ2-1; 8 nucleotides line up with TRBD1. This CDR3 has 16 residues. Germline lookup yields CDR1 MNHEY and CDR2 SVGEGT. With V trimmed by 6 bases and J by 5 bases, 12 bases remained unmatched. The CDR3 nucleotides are TGTGCCAGCAGGCCCCAAACAGGGGGTCAACACAATGAGCAGTTCTTC. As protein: CASRPQTGGQHNEQFF.

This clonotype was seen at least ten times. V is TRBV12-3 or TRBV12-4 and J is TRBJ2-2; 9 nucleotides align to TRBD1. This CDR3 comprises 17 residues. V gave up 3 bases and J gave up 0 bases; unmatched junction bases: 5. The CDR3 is CASSFWTGVTNTGELFF. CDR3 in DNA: TGTGCCAGCAGTTTCTGGACAGGGGTCACGAACACCGGGGAGCTGTTTTTT.

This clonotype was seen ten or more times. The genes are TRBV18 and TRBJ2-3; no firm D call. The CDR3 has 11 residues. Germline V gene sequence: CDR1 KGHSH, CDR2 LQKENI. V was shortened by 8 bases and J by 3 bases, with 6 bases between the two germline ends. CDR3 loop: CASGKTDTQYF. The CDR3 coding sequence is TGTGCCAGCGGGAAAACAGATACGCAGTATTTT.

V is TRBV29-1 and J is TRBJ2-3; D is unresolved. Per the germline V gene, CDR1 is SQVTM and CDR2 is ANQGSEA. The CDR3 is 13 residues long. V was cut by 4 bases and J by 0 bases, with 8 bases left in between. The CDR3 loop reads CSVVTDSTDTQYF. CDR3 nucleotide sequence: TGCAGCGTTGTAACGGACAGCACAGATACGCAGTATTTT.

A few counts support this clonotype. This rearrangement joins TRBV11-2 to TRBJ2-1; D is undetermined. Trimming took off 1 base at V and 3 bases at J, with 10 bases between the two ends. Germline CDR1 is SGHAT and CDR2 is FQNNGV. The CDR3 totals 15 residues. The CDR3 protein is CASSLVEGSYNEQFF. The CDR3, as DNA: TGTGCCAGCAGCTTAGTTGAAGGTAGCTACAATGAGCAGTTCTTC.

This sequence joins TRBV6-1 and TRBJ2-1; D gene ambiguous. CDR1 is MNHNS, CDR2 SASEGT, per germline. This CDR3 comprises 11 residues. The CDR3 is CATKKYNEQFF. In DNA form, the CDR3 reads TGTGCAACAAAGAAGTACAATGAGCAGTTCTTC.

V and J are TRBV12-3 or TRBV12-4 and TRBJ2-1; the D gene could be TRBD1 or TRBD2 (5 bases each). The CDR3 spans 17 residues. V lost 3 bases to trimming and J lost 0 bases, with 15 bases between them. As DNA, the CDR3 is TGTGCCAGCAGTTTTGTACAGGTGGGGACCTCCTACAATGAGCAGTTCTTC. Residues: CASSFVQVGTSYNEQFF.

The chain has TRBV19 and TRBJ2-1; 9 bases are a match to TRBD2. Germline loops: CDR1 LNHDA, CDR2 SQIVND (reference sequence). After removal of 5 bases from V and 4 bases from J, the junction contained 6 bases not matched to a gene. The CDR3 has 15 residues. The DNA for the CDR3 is TGTGCCAGTAGTTGGGGACTAGCAGAATACAATGAGCAGTTCTTC. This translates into CASSWGLAEYNEQFF.

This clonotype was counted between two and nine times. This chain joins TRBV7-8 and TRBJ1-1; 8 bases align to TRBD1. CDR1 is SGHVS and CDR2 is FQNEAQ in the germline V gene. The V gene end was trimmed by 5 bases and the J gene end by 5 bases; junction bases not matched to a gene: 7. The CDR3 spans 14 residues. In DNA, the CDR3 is TGTGCCAGCAGCCCACAGGGGGTTCGGACTGAAGCTTTCTTT. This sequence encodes CASSPQGVRTEAFF.

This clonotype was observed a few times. The CDR3 region is CASSVGQAGMNTEAFF. CDR3 coding DNA: TGTGCCAGCAGCGTAGGCCAGGCAGGGATGAACACTGAAGCTTTCTTT. This chain uses TRBV9 with TRBJ1-1; D is perhaps TRBD1 (5 bases). Trimming took 0 bases from V and 0 from J, leaving 12 bases between them. This CDR3 region has 16 residues. CDR1 is SGDLS and CDR2 is YYNGEE in the germline V gene. The complete variable domain, with remaining parts taken from reference TRBV9 and TRBJ1-1, reads DSGVTQTPKHLITATGQRVTLRCSPRSGDLSVYWYQQSLDQGLQFLIQYYNGEERAKGNILERFSAQQFPDLHSELNLSSLELGDSALYFCASSVGQAGMNTEAFFGQGTRLTVV.

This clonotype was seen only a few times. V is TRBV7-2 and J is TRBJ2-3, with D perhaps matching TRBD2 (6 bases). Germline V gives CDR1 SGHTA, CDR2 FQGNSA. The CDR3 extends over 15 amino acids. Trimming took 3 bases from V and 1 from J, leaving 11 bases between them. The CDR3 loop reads CASSLGPSGTDTQYF. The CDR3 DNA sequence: TGTGCCAGCAGCTTGGGGCCTAGCGGCACAGATACGCAGTATTTT.

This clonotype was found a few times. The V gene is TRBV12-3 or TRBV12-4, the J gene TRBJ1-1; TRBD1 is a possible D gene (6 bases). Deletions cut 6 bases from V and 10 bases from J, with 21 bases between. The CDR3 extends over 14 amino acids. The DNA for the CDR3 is TGTGCCAGCAGACCATCCCCGGGACAACTACCAGCTTTCTTT. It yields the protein CASRPSPGQLPAFF.

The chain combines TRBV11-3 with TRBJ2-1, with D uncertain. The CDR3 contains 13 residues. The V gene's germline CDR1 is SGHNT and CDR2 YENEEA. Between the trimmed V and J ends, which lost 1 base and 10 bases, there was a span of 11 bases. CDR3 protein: CASSLAGDWEQFF. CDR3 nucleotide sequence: TGTGCCAGCAGCTTAGCCGGCGACTGGGAGCAGTTCTTC.

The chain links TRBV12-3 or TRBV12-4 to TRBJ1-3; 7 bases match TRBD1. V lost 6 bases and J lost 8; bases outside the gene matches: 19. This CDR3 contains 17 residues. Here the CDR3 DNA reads TGTGCCAGCAGCCAGGGGGAAACAGGGATCGCCAGGGACACCATATATTTT. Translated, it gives CASSQGETGIARDTIYF.

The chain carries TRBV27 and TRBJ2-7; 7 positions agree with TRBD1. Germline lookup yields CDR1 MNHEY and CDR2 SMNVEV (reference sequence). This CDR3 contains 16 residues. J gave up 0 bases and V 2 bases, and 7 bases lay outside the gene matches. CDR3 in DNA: TGTGCCAGCAGTTTAACAGGGGCGCCCCCCTCCTACGAGCAGTACTTC. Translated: CASSLTGAPPSYEQYF.

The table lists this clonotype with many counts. This CDR3 is CSVEGQGMPGELFF. DNA of the CDR3: TGCAGCGTTGAAGGACAGGGTATGCCCGGGGAGCTGTTTTTT. V and J are TRBV29-1 and TRBJ2-2; TRBD1 matches 7 bases. V lost 1 base, J lost 6 bases, and 5 bases stayed unmatched. The CDR3 is 14 residues long. Germline values: CDR1 SQVTM, CDR2 ANQGSEA.

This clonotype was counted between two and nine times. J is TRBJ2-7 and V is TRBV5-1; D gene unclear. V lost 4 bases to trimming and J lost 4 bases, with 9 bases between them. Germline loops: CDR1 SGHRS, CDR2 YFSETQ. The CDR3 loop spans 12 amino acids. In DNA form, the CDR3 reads TGCGCCAGCAGCGACTCCAATTACGAGCAGTACTTC. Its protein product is CASSDSNYEQYF.

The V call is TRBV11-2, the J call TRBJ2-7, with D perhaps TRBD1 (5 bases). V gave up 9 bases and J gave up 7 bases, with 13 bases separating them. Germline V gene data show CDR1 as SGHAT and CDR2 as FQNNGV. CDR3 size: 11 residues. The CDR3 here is CARGRLMEQYF. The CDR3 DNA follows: TGTGCCAGGGGGCGGTTGATGGAGCAGTACTTC.

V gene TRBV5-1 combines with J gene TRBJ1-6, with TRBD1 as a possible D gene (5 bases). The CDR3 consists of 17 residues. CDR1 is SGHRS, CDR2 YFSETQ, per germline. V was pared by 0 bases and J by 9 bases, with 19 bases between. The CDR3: CASSLEGLLGDGSPLHF. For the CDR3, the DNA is TGCGCCAGCAGCTTGGAGGGACTCCTCGGGGATGGTTCACCCCTCCACTTT.

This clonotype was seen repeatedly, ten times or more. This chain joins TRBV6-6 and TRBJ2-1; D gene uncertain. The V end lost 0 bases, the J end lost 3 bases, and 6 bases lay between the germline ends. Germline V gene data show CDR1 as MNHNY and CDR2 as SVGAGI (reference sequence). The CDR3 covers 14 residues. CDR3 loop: CASSYSDGYNEQFF. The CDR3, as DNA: TGTGCCAGCAGTTACTCAGACGGCTACAATGAGCAGTTCTTC.

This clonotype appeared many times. CDR3 residues: CASSYQPGTSGPYEQYF. CDR3 coding DNA: TGTGCCAGTAGTTACCAGCCCGGGACTAGCGGGCCCTACGAGCAGTACTTC. The genes are TRBV2 and TRBJ2-7; TRBD2 matches 12 bases. V lost 9 bases to trimming and J lost 2 bases; unmatched junction nucleotides: 14. Germline-derived CDR1 and CDR2 are SNHLY and FYNNEI. This CDR3 is built from 17 residues.

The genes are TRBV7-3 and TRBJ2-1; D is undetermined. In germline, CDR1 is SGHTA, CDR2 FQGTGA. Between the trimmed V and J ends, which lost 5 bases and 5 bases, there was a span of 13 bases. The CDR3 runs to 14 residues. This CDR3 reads CASSPTTGHNEQFF. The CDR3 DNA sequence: TGTGCCAGCAGCCCAACGACTGGCCACAATGAGCAGTTCTTC.

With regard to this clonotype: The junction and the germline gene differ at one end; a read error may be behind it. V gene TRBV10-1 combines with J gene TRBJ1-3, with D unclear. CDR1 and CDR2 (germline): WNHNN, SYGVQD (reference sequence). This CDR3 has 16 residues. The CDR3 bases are TGCGCCAGCCTCCCCTTCCGACTGCGCTCTGAAAACACCATATATTTT. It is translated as CASLPFRLRSENTIYF.

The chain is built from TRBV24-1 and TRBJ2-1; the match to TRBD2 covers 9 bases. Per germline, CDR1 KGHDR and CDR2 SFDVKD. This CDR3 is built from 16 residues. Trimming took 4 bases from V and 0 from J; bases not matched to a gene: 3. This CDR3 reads CATSDFSGSSYNEQFF. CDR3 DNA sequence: TGTGCCACCAGTGACTTTAGCGGGAGCTCCTACAATGAGCAGTTCTTC.

The CDR3 DNA follows: TGTGCCAGCAGTCCAGACAGGGGGCACAAAGCTTTCTTT. Protein: CASSPDRGHKAFF. The V call is TRBV28, the J call TRBJ1-1; TRBD1 aligns across 10 bases. The ends lost 5 bases at V and 9 bases at J; junction bases unmatched: 6. Looked up from germline, CDR1 is MDHEN and CDR2 is SYDVKM. The CDR3 is 13 amino acids.

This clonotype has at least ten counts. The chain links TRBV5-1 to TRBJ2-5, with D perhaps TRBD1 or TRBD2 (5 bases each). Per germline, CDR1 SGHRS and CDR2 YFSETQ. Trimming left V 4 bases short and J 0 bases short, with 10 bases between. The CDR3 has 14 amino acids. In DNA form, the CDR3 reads TGCGCCAGCAGCACTGGGACGTACCAAGAGACCCAGTACTTC. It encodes CASSTGTYQETQYF.